This TCR beta chain was observed in a study of T-cell reconstitution after alpha-beta-depleted transplantation in children. Unique molecular identifiers featured in how the TCRbeta library was prepared. TCRdb reanalysed the PCR reads using MiXCR and keeps one entry per CDR3 protein. The table lists around 300,000 distinct CDR3 sequences, under 14% of them singletons. Broader study findings: About two months after transplant, alpha-beta T cells reportedly came from several hundred expanded graft clones. Among T cells one year after transplant, newly produced cells accounted for most counts and diversity.

The J segment lost 4 bases and the V segment lost 7 bases, leaving 9 bases of the junction unmatched. The CDR3 is made up of 13 amino acids. Germline-derived CDR1 and CDR2 are SQVTM and ANQGSEA. This clonotype has at least ten counts. Its antigen is unidentified. The specimen was peripheral blood, collected 180 days after TCRalphabeta/CD19-depleted stem cell transplant. The V call is TRBV29-1, the J call TRBJ1-1; 7 nucleotides align to TRBD1. The TCR sequence derives from a male patient under 10 years old who had a stem cell transplant for chronic granulomatous disease, so the T cells may come from the graft donor. The CDR3, as DNA: TGCAGCGCTACAGGGGTCTCGGGCACTGAAGCTTTCTTT. It is translated as CSATGVSGTEAFF.